This TCR beta chain was recovered during a study of blood T cell repertoires in COVID-19. As for the study in general: COVID-19 samples from acute and convalescent phases originated in the United States, Italy and Spain.

Only in-frame clones appear in the TCRdb table, and some are missing; sequencing was by immunoSEQ multiplex PCR. Among about 180,000 clones listed, approximately 80% were seen once. Germline lookup yields CDR1 SQVTM and CDR2 ANQGSEA. This CDR3 spans 12 amino acids. Trimming pared 4 bases from V and 4 bases from J, leaving 10 bases between. This clone has a single count. Sequencing used PBMCs or T cells enriched from blood (not recorded which). This sequence was found in a man aged 45-65 years who had recovered from COVID-19. V gene TRBV29-1 combines with J gene TRBJ1-2; D uncertain. CDR3 nucleotides: TGCAGCGTTGTCGCAGGAACCTATGGCTACACCTTC. It is translated as CSVVAGTYGYTF.